This T cell receptor beta chain originates from a study of radiation and T cells in renal cell carcinoma. The CDR3 extends over 18 amino acids. Germline-derived CDR1 and CDR2 are LGHNA and YSLEER. Trimming removed 0 bases at V and 5 bases at J, with 20 bases between. The time point is: blood 4 weeks post-SBRT, at nephrectomy. This sample's treatment: 15 Gy SBRT to primary tumor, nephrectomy 4 weeks later. Clones were sequenced by immunoSEQ multiplex PCR, and TCRdb holds only the in-frame ones, with some missing. The table records some 150,000 clones, 86% of them present only once. This chain links TRBV4-3 with TRBJ2-1, with D possibly being TRBD1 or TRBD2 (6 bases each). Material: blood, obtained from a patient whose treatment included radiotherapy and nephrectomy. This receptor was identified in a woman between 50 and 59 years old with renal cell carcinoma. In DNA, the CDR3 is TGCGCCAGCAGCCAAGAACTGGGCGGGACAAACTATCACAATGAGCAGTTCTTC. Encoded protein: CASSQELGGTNYHNEQFF.